This entry describes one T cell receptor beta chain. Using a J-beta primer mix together with a sample-barcoded 5' primer, a second PCR was run for roughly 6 to 11 cycles. Each CDR3 protein gets one entry after TCRdb re-called the 5' RACE reads with MiXCR. The sample has 1.4 million or so distinct CDR3 sequences, less than 45% seen once. The entry originates in a study of blood T cells in healthy people across ages. V was pared by 3 bases and J by 5 bases, with 5 bases of the junction left unmatched. From germline, CDR1 is DFQATT and CDR2 SNEGSKA (reference sequence). The CDR3 sequence is 15 residues long.

The chain uses TRBV20-1 and TRBJ2-1, with 12 positions matching TRBD2. The TCR comes from a woman aged 18 to 35 in good health. The sample consisted of blood. The CDR3 is CSASQLAGGNNEQFF. The CDR3 nucleotides read TGCAGTGCTAGTCAACTAGCGGGAGGTAACAATGAGCAGTTCTTC.